The 4 T cell receptor beta chains reported below all come from one sample, sequenced in a study of blood T cells in healthy people across ages (dated by TCRdb to between 2014 and 2017). The method was 5' RACE. The instrument was an Illumina HiSeq 2500. A second PCR of about 7 to 12 cycles was run with a J-beta primer mix and a sample-barcoded 5' primer. TCRdb trimmed public reads at Q25 via fastp, called clones via MiXCR and kept in-frame beta chains. Merged by CDR3 protein, the rows form single entries marked with the most common genes and DNA. Here the sample has over 1.5 million distinct CDR3 sequences; about 49% occur a single time. The ten largest clones capture 2.1% of the sample. Sequenced material: blood. The receptors originated from a middle-aged woman in good health.

CDR3 in DNA: TGTGCCAGCAGCTTCGGGTCGAATACTAAAGAGACCCAGTACTTC. Protein sequence: CASSFGSNTKETQYF. The gene calls are TRBV5-5 and TRBJ2-5; no definite D call. This CDR3 has 15 amino acids. In germline, CDR1 is SGHKS, CDR2 YYEKEE (reference sequence). V lost 2 bases and J lost 3, with 14 bases in between.

At least ten counts were recorded for this clonotype. The V call is TRBV7-2, the J call TRBJ1-2; D not resolved. Deletions cut 6 bases from V and 7 bases from J, with 12 bases between. CDR1 is SGHTA, CDR2 FQGNSA, per germline. The CDR3 is 12 amino acids. The CDR3 sequence is CASSLEVGGYTF. CDR3 sequence (DNA): TGTGCCAGCAGTTTGGAGGTCGGTGGCTACACCTTC. Variable domain in full (rest from reference TRBV7-2 and TRBJ1-2): GAGVSQSPSNKVTEKGKDVELRCDPISGHTALYWYRQSLGQGLEFLIYFQGNSAPDKSGLPSDRFSAERTGGSVSTLTIQRTQQEDSAVYLCASSLEVGGYTFGSGTRLTVV.

In nucleotides, the CDR3 is TGTGCCAGCAGCCAAGGTACTACAATCAATGAGCAGTTCTTC. Translation gives CASSQGTTINEQFF. The chain combines TRBV3-1 with TRBJ2-1; D is unclear. V gave up 1 base and J gave up 6 bases, with 10 bases separating them. This CDR3 spans 14 amino acids. Germline lookup yields CDR1 LGHDT and CDR2 YNNKEL (reference sequence).

This sequence joins TRBV28 and TRBJ2-3; 10 bases are a match to TRBD1. Germline loops: CDR1 MDHEN, CDR2 SYDVKM. V was pared by 3 bases and J by 4 bases, with 13 bases of the junction left unmatched. The CDR3 loop spans 18 amino acids. The CDR3 loop reads CASSLDRGSNLGADTQYF. CDR3 in DNA: TGTGCCAGCAGTTTGGACAGGGGGAGTAATTTAGGCGCAGATACGCAGTATTTT. Drawing the rest from reference TRBV28 and TRBJ2-3, the complete variable domain is DVKVTQSSRYLVKRTGEKVFLECVQDMDHENMFWYRQDPGLGLRLIYFSYDVKMKEKGDIPEGYSVSREKKERFSLILESASTNQTSMYLCASSLDRGSNLGADTQYFGPGTRLTVL.